The 4 T cell receptor beta chains given below trace back to one sample, sequenced in a study of T cell clonotyping in hematopoietic cell transplantation. Libraries were prepared by immunoSEQ multiplex PCR; TCRdb keeps only in-frame clonotypes and omits some of them. Of over 8,000 clones in the sample, around 86% are singletons; the top ten hold 15%. Documented time point: recipient sample about 28 days before transplant, after cytoreduction. The sequencing here drew on peripheral blood mononuclear cells, taken before stem cell transplant. The receptors were sampled from a woman in her forties or fifties with chronic myeloid leukemia. Some clones in this sample may be carry-over from other donors' samples.

The genes are TRBV30 and TRBJ2-7; D gene unclear. Per the germline V gene, CDR1 is GTSNPN and CDR2 is SVGIG (reference sequence). This CDR3 spans 13 amino acids. V was pared by 1 base and J by 4 bases, with 11 bases between. CDR3 DNA: TGTGCCTGGAGTGACCAGGTCCAATACGAGCAGTACTTC. Amino acids: CAWSDQVQYEQYF.

V usage is TRBV19 and J usage is TRBJ2-5; 8 positions agree with TRBD2. Germline V gene lookup returns CDR1 LNHDA and CDR2 SQIVND (reference sequence). Trimming took 6 bases from V and 2 from J; bases not matched to a gene: 8. The CDR3 totals 15 residues. The CDR3 region has the DNA TGTGCCAGTAGCCCGAGGGTAGCGGGGCAAGAGACCCAGTACTTC. Its protein is CASSPRVAGQETQYF.

There are a few counts of this clone. The chain is built from TRBV15 and TRBJ2-1; no clear D. Trimming removed 0 bases at V and 3 bases at J, with 9 bases between. The CDR3 covers 15 residues. Germline loops: CDR1 LNHNV, CDR2 YYDKDF (reference sequence). CDR3 loop: CATSRDDSSYNEQFF. CDR3 bases: TGTGCCACCAGCAGAGACGATAGCAGCTACAATGAGCAGTTCTTC.

This chain joins TRBV4-2 and TRBJ1-2; a possible D gene is TRBD1 (5 bases). Germline V gene data show CDR1 as LGHNA and CDR2 as YNFKEQ. V was shortened by 3 bases and J by 8 bases, with 10 bases between the two germline ends. The CDR3 length is 12 residues. CDR3 protein: CASSHKTEGYTF. Here the CDR3 DNA reads TGTGCCAGCAGCCATAAGACAGAAGGCTACACCTTC.